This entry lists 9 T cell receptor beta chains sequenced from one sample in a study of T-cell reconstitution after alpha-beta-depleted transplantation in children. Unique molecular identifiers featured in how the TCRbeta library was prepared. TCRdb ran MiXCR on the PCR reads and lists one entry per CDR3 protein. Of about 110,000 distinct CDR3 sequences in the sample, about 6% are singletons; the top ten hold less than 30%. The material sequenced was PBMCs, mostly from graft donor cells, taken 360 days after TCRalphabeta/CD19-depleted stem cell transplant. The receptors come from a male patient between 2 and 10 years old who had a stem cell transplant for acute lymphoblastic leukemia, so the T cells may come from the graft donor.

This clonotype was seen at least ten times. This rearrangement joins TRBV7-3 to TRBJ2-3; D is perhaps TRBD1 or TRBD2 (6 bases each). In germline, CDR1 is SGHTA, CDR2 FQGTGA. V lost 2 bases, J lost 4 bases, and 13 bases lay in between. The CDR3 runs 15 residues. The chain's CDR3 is CASSLVGGGADTQYF. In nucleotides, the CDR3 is TGTGCCAGCAGCTTAGTAGGAGGGGGAGCAGATACGCAGTATTTT.

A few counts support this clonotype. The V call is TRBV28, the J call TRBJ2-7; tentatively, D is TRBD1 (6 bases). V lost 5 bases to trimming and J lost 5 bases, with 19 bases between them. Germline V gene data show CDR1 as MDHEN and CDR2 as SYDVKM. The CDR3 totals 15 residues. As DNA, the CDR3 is TGTGCCAGCAGTCATCGTCCCGGGACAAGGAACGAGCAGTACTTC. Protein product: CASSHRPGTRNEQYF. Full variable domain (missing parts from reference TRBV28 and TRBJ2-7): DVKVTQSSRYLVKRTGEKVFLECVQDMDHENMFWYRQDPGLGLRLIYFSYDVKMKEKGDIPEGYSVSREKKERFSLILESASTNQTSMYLCASSHRPGTRNEQYFGPGTRLTVT.

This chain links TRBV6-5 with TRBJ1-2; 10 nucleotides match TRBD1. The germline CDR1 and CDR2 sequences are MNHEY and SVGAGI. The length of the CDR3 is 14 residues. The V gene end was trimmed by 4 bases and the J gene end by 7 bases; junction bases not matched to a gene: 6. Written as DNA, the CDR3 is TGTGCCAGCAGTTGGACAGGGGGTGTCTCTGGCTACACCTTC. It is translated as CASSWTGGVSGYTF.

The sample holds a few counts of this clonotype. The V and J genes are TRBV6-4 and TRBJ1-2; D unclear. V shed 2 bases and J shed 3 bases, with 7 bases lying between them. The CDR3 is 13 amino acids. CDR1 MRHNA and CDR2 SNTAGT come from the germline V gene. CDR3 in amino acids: CASSDPGYYGYTF. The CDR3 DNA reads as TGTGCCAGCAGTGACCCCGGCTACTATGGCTACACCTTC.

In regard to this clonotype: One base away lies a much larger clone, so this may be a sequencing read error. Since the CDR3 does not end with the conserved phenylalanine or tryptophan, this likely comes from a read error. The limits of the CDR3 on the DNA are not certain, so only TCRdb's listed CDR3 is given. CDR3 sequence reads: CASADRADEQFL. The V gene is TRBV21-1, the J gene TRBJ2-1; TRBD1 is the table's D call and was not checked against the DNA. TRBV21-1 is assigned pseudogene status. The CDR3 sequence runs 12 residues, both termini included.

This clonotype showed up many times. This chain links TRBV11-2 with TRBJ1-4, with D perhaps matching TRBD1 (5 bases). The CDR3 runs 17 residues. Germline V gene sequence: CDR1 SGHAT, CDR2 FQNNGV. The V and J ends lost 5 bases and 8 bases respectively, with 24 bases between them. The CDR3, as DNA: TGTGCCAGCAGCACAAGATTTCGACAGACTGCTGAGGAAAAACTGTTTTTT. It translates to CASSTRFRQTAEEKLFF. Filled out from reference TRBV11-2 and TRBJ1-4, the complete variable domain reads EAGVAQSPRYKIIEKRQSVAFWCNPISGHATLYWYQQILGQGPKLLIQFQNNGVVDDSQLPKDRFSAERLKGVDSTLKIQPAKLEDSAVYLCASSTRFRQTAEEKLFFGSGTQLSVL.

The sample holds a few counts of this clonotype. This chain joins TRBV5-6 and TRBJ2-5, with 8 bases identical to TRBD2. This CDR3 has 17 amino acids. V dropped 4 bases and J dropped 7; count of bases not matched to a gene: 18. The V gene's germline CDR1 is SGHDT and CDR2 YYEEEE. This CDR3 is CASSTRWVSGALGTQYF. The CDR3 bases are TGTGCCAGCAGCACCCGGTGGGTTAGCGGGGCCCTCGGGACCCAGTACTTC.

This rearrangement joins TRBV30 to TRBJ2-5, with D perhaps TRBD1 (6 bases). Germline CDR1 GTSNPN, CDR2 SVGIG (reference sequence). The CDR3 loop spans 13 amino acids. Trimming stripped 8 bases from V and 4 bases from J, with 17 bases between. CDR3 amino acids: CAGATGMSETQYF. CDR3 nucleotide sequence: TGTGCCGGGGCTACAGGGATGTCAGAGACCCAGTACTTC. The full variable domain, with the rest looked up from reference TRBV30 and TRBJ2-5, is SQTIHQWPATLVQPVGSPLSLECTVEGTSNPNLYWYRQAAGRGLQLLFYSVGIGQISSEVPQNLSASRPQDRQFILSSKKLLLSDSGFYLCAGATGMSETQYFGPGTRLLVL.

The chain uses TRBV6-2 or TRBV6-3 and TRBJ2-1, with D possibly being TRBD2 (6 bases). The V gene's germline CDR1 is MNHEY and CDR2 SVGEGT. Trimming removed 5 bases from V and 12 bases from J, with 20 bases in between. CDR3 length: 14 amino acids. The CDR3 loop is CASSALLTLGGQFF. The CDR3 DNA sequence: TGTGCCAGCAGTGCTCTACTAACCCTCGGGGGGCAGTTCTTC.